This is a list of T cell receptor beta chains from one sample in a study of T cells in tumors after PD-1 blockade. TCRdb keeps only in-frame clones here, not all; method: immunoSEQ multiplex PCR. The sample carries approximately 60,000 clones, around 74% recorded once. This specimen was PBMCs, taken after anti-PD-1 treatment. The source of these receptors is a human donor with basal cell carcinoma. The CDR3 runs from the conserved cysteine through the conserved F or W. A D gene is named only where the DNA matches it firmly. Clone size is not always given. Where it is, it says once, few, many or a class for expanded clones.

clone_size: NA
j_call: TRBJ2-5
v_call: TRBV24-1
d_call: TRBD1
cdr3_nt: TGTGCCACCAGTGCCCGGACAGGGCAAGAGACCCAGTACTTC
cdr3_aa: CATSARTGQETQYF

clone_size: NA
j_call: TRBJ1-5
v_call: TRBV3-1/TRBV3-2
d_call: NA
cdr3_nt: TGTGCCAGCAGCCAAGACCTTAGCACAGGGAGGCCCCAGCATTTT
cdr3_aa: CASSQDLSTGRPQHF

clone_size: NA
j_call: TRBJ1-5
v_call: TRBV14
d_call: NA
cdr3_nt: TGTGCCAGCAGCCGGAGAGAATTCAGTGCCGAACCGAATAGCAATCAGCCCCAGCATTTT
cdr3_aa: CASSRREFSAEPNSNQPQHF

clone_size: NA
j_call: TRBJ2-2
v_call: TRBV14
d_call: NA
cdr3_nt: TGTGCCAGCAGCCATGAGTGGAGGACCGGGGAGCTGTTTTTT
cdr3_aa: CASSHEWRTGELFF

clone_size: NA
j_call: TRBJ2-1
v_call: TRBV6-2/TRBV6-3
d_call: NA
cdr3_nt: TGTGCCAGCAGTTACTCGAGGCGGGGTGGTGAGCAGTTCTTC
cdr3_aa: CASSYSRRGGEQFF

clone_size: NA
j_call: TRBJ2-1
v_call: TRBV4-1
d_call: NA
cdr3_nt: TGCGCCAGCAGCCAAGATCACCCAAAGGAGCAGTTCTTC
cdr3_aa: CASSQDHPKEQFF

clone_size: NA
j_call: TRBJ1-3
v_call: TRBV18
d_call: NA
cdr3_nt: TGTGCCAGCTCACCAGAGGGTGGTTCTGGAAACACCATATATTTT
cdr3_aa: CASSPEGGSGNTIYF

clone_size: NA
j_call: TRBJ1-4
v_call: TRBV7-9
d_call: NA
cdr3_nt: TGTGCCAGCAGCCCTTCAACAGGGTTGGATAATGAAAAACTGTTTTTT
cdr3_aa: CASSPSTGLDNEKLFF

clone_size: NA
j_call: TRBJ2-2
v_call: TRBV7-5
d_call: NA
cdr3_nt: TGTGCCAGAAGCGGGAGGGGCCGGAACACCGGGGAGCTGTTTTTT
cdr3_aa: CARSGRGRNTGELFF

clone_size: NA
j_call: TRBJ2-7
v_call: TRBV19
d_call: NA
cdr3_nt: TGTGCCAGTAGTATCCGAGTGGGGGGCTCCTACGAGCAGTACTTC
cdr3_aa: CASSIRVGGSYEQYF

clone_size: NA
j_call: TRBJ2-1
v_call: TRBV27
d_call: NA
cdr3_nt: TGTGCCAGCAGTTTAATCGGGGGGCAGGTCAATGAGCAGTTCTTC
cdr3_aa: CASSLIGGQVNEQFF

clone_size: few
j_call: TRBJ2-7
v_call: TRBV30
d_call: TRBD1
cdr3_nt: TGTGCCTGGAGTGAGGGAGTGGGACAGTACTACGAGCAGTACTTC
cdr3_aa: CAWSEGVGQYYEQYF

clone_size: NA
j_call: TRBJ2-2
v_call: TRBV7-9
d_call: NA
cdr3_nt: TGTGCCAGCAGCTTAGAGACAGGCTACACCGGGGAGCTGTTTTTT
cdr3_aa: CASSLETGYTGELFF

clone_size: NA
j_call: TRBJ1-6
v_call: TRBV5-6
d_call: NA
cdr3_nt: TGTGCCAGCACCCAATGGACAGAAGTTAATTCACCCCTCCACTTT
cdr3_aa: CASTQWTEVNSPLHF

clone_size: NA
j_call: TRBJ2-7
v_call: TRBV10-2
d_call: NA
cdr3_nt: TGCGCCAGCAGTTTGTCCTACGAGCAGTACTTC
cdr3_aa: CASSLSYEQYF

clone_size: NA
j_call: TRBJ2-5
v_call: TRBV7-9
d_call: TRBD2
cdr3_nt: TGTGCCAGCAGCTTAGAGGGGACTAGCGAGGAGACCCAGTACTTC
cdr3_aa: CASSLEGTSEETQYF

clone_size: once
j_call: TRBJ2-1
v_call: TRBV2
d_call: NA
cdr3_nt: TGTGCCAGCAGGGATTTAGGTTGGGGGCAGTACAATGAGCAGTTCTTC
cdr3_aa: CASRDLGWGQYNEQFF

clone_size: NA
j_call: TRBJ1-1
v_call: TRBV2
d_call: NA
cdr3_nt: TGTGCCAGCAGTGAAGATACCGTGGGACGTTACACTGAAGCTTTCTTT
cdr3_aa: CASSEDTVGRYTEAFF

clone_size: NA
j_call: TRBJ1-6
v_call: TRBV27
d_call: TRBD1
cdr3_nt: TGTGCCAGCAGTCCGGACAGGGTGGGCAATTCACCCCTCCACTTT
cdr3_aa: CASSPDRVGNSPLHF

clone_size: NA
j_call: TRBJ2-7
v_call: TRBV5-6
d_call: TRBD1
cdr3_nt: TGTGCCAGCAGCTTGTCGGACAGGGACTACGAGCAGTACTTC
cdr3_aa: CASSLSDRDYEQYF

clone_size: NA
j_call: TRBJ1-6
v_call: TRBV3-1/TRBV3-2
d_call: NA
cdr3_nt: TGTGCCAGCAGCCAAGATAGGGCAGCCAGCTCCTATAATTCACCCCTCCACTTT
cdr3_aa: CASSQDRAASSYNSPLHF

clone_size: NA
j_call: TRBJ2-7
v_call: TRBV18
d_call: NA
cdr3_nt: TGTGCCAGCTCTTACAGGGAAGATTCCTACGAGCAGTACTTC
cdr3_aa: CASSYREDSYEQYF

clone_size: NA
j_call: TRBJ2-7
v_call: TRBV18
d_call: NA
cdr3_nt: TGTGCCAGCTCACCGCCGGGATTGGCCTACGAGCAGTACTTC
cdr3_aa: CASSPPGLAYEQYF

clone_size: NA
j_call: TRBJ2-7
v_call: TRBV7-9
d_call: NA
cdr3_nt: TGTGCCAGCAAAAACCAGGGGGGGTCCTACGAGCAGTACTTC
cdr3_aa: CASKNQGGSYEQYF

clone_size: NA
j_call: TRBJ1-3
v_call: TRBV5-6
d_call: NA
cdr3_nt: TGTGCCAGCAGCTTGGAGGGGGTAGGAAACACCATATATTTT
cdr3_aa: CASSLEGVGNTIYF

clone_size: few
j_call: TRBJ1-5
v_call: TRBV18
d_call: NA
cdr3_nt: TGTGCCAGCTCTCTCACAGGGAACAATCAGCCCCAGCATTTT
cdr3_aa: CASSLTGNNQPQHF

clone_size: NA
j_call: TRBJ2-1
v_call: TRBV18
d_call: NA
cdr3_nt: TGTGCCAGCTCACCGCAACGGGCTACCTACAATGAGCAGTTCTTC
cdr3_aa: CASSPQRATYNEQFF

clone_size: NA
j_call: TRBJ2-6
v_call: TRBV28
d_call: NA
cdr3_nt: TGTGCCAGCGAACGGGGGTCCGGGGCCAACGTCCTGACTTTC
cdr3_aa: CASERGSGANVLTF

clone_size: NA
j_call: TRBJ1-1
v_call: TRBV6-4
d_call: NA
cdr3_nt: TGTGCCAGCAGTGAACCGGGATTGAGCACTGAAGCTTTCTTT
cdr3_aa: CASSEPGLSTEAFF

clone_size: NA
j_call: TRBJ2-7
v_call: TRBV10-2
d_call: NA
cdr3_nt: TGCGCCAGTTTCGACCGGGACACTACCTACGAGCAGTACTTC
cdr3_aa: CASFDRDTTYEQYF

clone_size: NA
j_call: TRBJ2-1
v_call: TRBV7-8
d_call: NA
cdr3_nt: TGTGCCAGCAGCTCTCCCTGGACGGTAGGGAATGAGCAGTTCTTC
cdr3_aa: CASSSPWTVGNEQFF

clone_size: NA
j_call: TRBJ2-1
v_call: TRBV6-2/TRBV6-3
d_call: NA
cdr3_nt: TGTGCCAGCAGTTACGACAGCTCCTACAATGAGCAGTTCTTC
cdr3_aa: CASSYDSSYNEQFF

clone_size: NA
j_call: TRBJ2-1
v_call: TRBV10-2
d_call: TRBD2
cdr3_nt: TGCGCCAGCAGAGGGACTAGCGGGGGCCTCTACAATGAGCAGTTCTTC
cdr3_aa: CASRGTSGGLYNEQFF

clone_size: NA
j_call: TRBJ1-1
v_call: TRBV15
d_call: NA
cdr3_nt: TGTGCCACCAGCACCCTTGGATCTGAAGCTTTCTTT
cdr3_aa: CATSTLGSEAFF

clone_size: few
j_call: TRBJ2-3
v_call: TRBV5-1
d_call: NA
cdr3_nt: TGCGCCAGCAGCAGGAGGCCGGCTGATAGCACAGATACGCAGTATTTT
cdr3_aa: CASSRRPADSTDTQYF

clone_size: NA
j_call: TRBJ2-1
v_call: TRBV13
d_call: TRBD2
cdr3_nt: TGTGCCAGCAGCTTGCCGGGACTAGCGGGTGATGAGCAGTTCTTC
cdr3_aa: CASSLPGLAGDEQFF

clone_size: NA
j_call: TRBJ2-5
v_call: TRBV10-1
d_call: NA
cdr3_nt: TGCGCCAGCAGTGTGAAGCCGAAAGAGACCCAGTACTTC
cdr3_aa: CASSVKPKETQYF

clone_size: NA
j_call: TRBJ1-1
v_call: TRBV27
d_call: NA
cdr3_nt: TGTGCCAGCAGTTTGGAAGGGGACGTTTCGACTGAAGCTTTCTTT
cdr3_aa: CASSLEGDVSTEAFF

clone_size: NA
j_call: TRBJ2-2
v_call: TRBV6-5
d_call: TRBD2
cdr3_nt: TGTGCCAGCAGTTACTCAGCGGGGGGGCCGACCGGGGAGCTGTTTTTT
cdr3_aa: CASSYSAGGPTGELFF

clone_size: NA
j_call: TRBJ2-7
v_call: TRBV6-5
d_call: NA
cdr3_nt: TGTGCCAGCACCCTACCGGGCTCCTACGAGCAGTACTTC
cdr3_aa: CASTLPGSYEQYF

clone_size: NA
j_call: TRBJ2-7
v_call: TRBV30
d_call: NA
cdr3_nt: TGTGCCTGGAGTGTAGGCGGATACGAGCAGTACTTC
cdr3_aa: CAWSVGGYEQYF

clone_size: NA
j_call: TRBJ1-2
v_call: TRBV5-6
d_call: TRBD1
cdr3_nt: TGTGCCAGCAGCTTGCTTCAGGGGGCCGCTAGGGGCTACACCTTC
cdr3_aa: CASSLLQGAARGYTF

clone_size: NA
j_call: TRBJ2-2
v_call: TRBV30
d_call: NA
cdr3_nt: TGTGCCTGGAGTGCAATTCCCCTTCCCACCGGGGAGCTGTTTTTT
cdr3_aa: CAWSAIPLPTGELFF

clone_size: NA
j_call: TRBJ1-5
v_call: TRBV30
d_call: TRBD1
cdr3_nt: TGTGCCTGGAGTGTACAGGGGATTGGCAATCAGCCCCAGCATTTT
cdr3_aa: CAWSVQGIGNQPQHF

clone_size: NA
j_call: TRBJ1-2
v_call: TRBV6-2/TRBV6-3
d_call: NA
cdr3_nt: TGTGCCAGCAGTTACACAGCTAACTATGGCTACACCTTC
cdr3_aa: CASSYTANYGYTF

clone_size: NA
j_call: TRBJ1-3
v_call: TRBV5-6
d_call: NA
cdr3_nt: TGTGCCAGCAGCCCGGACACTTCTGGAAACACCATATATTTT
cdr3_aa: CASSPDTSGNTIYF

clone_size: once
j_call: TRBJ2-7
v_call: TRBV13
d_call: TRBD1
cdr3_nt: TGTGCCAGCAGCTTAAGGGACAGGTCCTACGAGCAGTACTTC
cdr3_aa: CASSLRDRSYEQYF

clone_size: NA
j_call: TRBJ2-1
v_call: TRBV18
d_call: TRBD1
cdr3_nt: TGTGCCAGCTCACCGTATCGACCCAGACCGACAGGGTACAATGAGCAGTTCTTC
cdr3_aa: CASSPYRPRPTGYNEQFF

clone_size: NA
j_call: TRBJ2-7
v_call: TRBV4-1
d_call: TRBD2
cdr3_nt: TGCGCCAGCAGCCAAGACTCTAGCGGGGGGGTCTACGAGCAGTACTTC
cdr3_aa: CASSQDSSGGVYEQYF

clone_size: few
j_call: TRBJ2-5
v_call: TRBV7-2
d_call: TRBD2
cdr3_nt: TGTGCCAGCAGCTTCCTAGGGACTAGCGGGGGGACCCAGTACTTC
cdr3_aa: CASSFLGTSGGTQYF

clone_size: once
j_call: TRBJ2-5
v_call: TRBV5-1
d_call: NA
cdr3_nt: TGCGCCAGCACCCGGGGGGCGACAGGGCGGGGGGAGACCCAGTACTTC
cdr3_aa: CASTRGATGRGETQYF

clone_size: NA
j_call: TRBJ2-4
v_call: TRBV29-1
d_call: NA
cdr3_nt: TGCAGCGTTGGTGCAGGCGGGGACTTAAGCATTCAGTACTTC
cdr3_aa: CSVGAGGDLSIQYF

clone_size: few
j_call: TRBJ1-2
v_call: TRBV7-6
d_call: TRBD1
cdr3_nt: TGTGCCAGCAGCTTAGCCGGGACAGGGGGCGCATCGAACTATGGCTACACCTTC
cdr3_aa: CASSLAGTGGASNYGYTF

clone_size: NA
j_call: TRBJ2-7
v_call: TRBV5-1
d_call: TRBD1
cdr3_nt: TGCGCCAGCAGCTTAACATCCGGGACAGGGTCAGACGAGCAGTACTTC
cdr3_aa: CASSLTSGTGSDEQYF